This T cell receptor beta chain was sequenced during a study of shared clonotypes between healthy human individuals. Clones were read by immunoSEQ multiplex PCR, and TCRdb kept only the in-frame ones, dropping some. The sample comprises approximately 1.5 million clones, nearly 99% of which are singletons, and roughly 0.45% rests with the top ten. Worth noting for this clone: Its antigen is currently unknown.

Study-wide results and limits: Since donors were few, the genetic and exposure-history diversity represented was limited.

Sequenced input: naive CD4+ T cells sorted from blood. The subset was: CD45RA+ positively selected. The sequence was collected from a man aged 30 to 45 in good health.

The CDR3 coding sequence is TGTGCCAGCAGCTTGGATGGTGAAGCTTTCTTT. Encoded protein: CASSLDGEAFF. J is TRBJ1-1 and V is TRBV7-9; D uncertain. The CDR3 spans 11 residues. Per germline, CDR1 SEHNR and CDR2 FQNEAQ (reference sequence). The V end was cut by 3 bases, the J end by 7 bases, with 6 bases between.